This T cell receptor (beta chain) was identified in a study of cytomegalovirus exposure and HLA in healthy donors. The PCR contained 60 Vbeta and 13 Jbeta primers. As originally analysed: A later analysis counted about 80 million unique TCR beta chains, around 10 million shared. The table came from immunoSEQ multiplex PCR; TCRdb's copy has only in-frame clones and leaves some out. The V and J calls and the clone size are those of that table, but D and trimming were determined from the DNA. The table includes some 200,000 clones, about an eighth detected once. Notes on the study in general: In terms of immune exposure information, only CMV serostatus was available.

This clone was seen only a few times. Antigen: not known. Germline CDR1 reads LNHDA; CDR2 reads SQIVND (reference sequence). Trimming cost V 7 bases and J 4 bases, with 16 bases left between them. This CDR3 is built from 15 residues. The rearrangement uses TRBV19 and TRBJ2-2; tentatively, D is TRBD2 (6 bases). The sequence was collected from a man between 45 and 60 years old in good health and CMV-seropositive. Sequencing was performed on PBMCs. CDR3 bases: TGTGCCAGTATAACAGGAGGACTAACCACCGGGGAGCTGTTTTTT. Amino acid sequence: CASITGGLTTGELFF.